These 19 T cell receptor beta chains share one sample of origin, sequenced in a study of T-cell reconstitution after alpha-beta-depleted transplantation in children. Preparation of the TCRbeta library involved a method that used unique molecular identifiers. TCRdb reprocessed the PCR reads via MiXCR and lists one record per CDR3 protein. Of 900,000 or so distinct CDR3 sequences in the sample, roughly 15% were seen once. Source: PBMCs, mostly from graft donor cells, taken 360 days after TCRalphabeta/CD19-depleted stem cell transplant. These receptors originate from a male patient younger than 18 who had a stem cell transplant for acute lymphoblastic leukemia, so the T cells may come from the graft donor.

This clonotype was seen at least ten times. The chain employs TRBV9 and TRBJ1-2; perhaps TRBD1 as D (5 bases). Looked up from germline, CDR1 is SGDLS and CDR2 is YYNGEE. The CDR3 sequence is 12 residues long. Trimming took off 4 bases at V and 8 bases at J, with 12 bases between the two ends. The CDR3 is CASSPWGQGYTF. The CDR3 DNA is TGTGCCAGCAGCCCGTGGGGCCAAGGCTACACCTTC.

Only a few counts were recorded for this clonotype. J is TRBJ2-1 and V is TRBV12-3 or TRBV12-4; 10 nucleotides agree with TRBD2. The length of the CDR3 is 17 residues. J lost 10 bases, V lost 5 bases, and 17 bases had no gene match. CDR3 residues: CASSPPLPELAGYEQFF. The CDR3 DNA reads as TGTGCCAGCAGTCCCCCCCTCCCGGAACTAGCGGGATACGAGCAGTTCTTC.

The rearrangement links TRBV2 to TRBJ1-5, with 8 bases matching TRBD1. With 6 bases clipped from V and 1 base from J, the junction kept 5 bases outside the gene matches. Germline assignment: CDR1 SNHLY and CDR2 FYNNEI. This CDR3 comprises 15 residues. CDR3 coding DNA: TGTGCCAGCAGGAGGACAGGGAGCAGCAATCAGCCCCAGCATTTT. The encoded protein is CASRRTGSSNQPQHF.

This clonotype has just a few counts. CDR3 in amino acids: CSPLLAGAYNEQFF. The CDR3 nucleotides read TGCAGTCCCCTCCTAGCGGGAGCTTACAATGAGCAGTTCTTC. V gene TRBV20-1 combines with J gene TRBJ2-1, with 10 bases lining up with TRBD2. The CDR3 extends over 14 amino acids. Germline V gene sequence: CDR1 DFQATT, CDR2 SNEGSKA (reference sequence). V gave up 8 bases and J gave up 4 bases; unmatched junction bases: 8.

The CDR3 reads CSQRQETQYF. The DNA of the CDR3 is TGCAGCCAACGCCAAGAGACCCAGTACTTC. The chain employs TRBV20-1 and TRBJ2-5; D remains unclear. CDR1 DFQATT and CDR2 SNEGSKA come from the germline V gene (reference sequence). The CDR3 loop spans 10 amino acids.

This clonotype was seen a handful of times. CDR3 protein: CASSYSSGEGYEQYF. The CDR3 DNA follows: TGTGCCAGCAGTTACTCCTCGGGAGAAGGGTACGAGCAGTACTTC. The rearrangement joins TRBV6-2 or TRBV6-3 to TRBJ2-7; D might be TRBD2 (6 bases). CDR3 size: 15 residues. The germline gives CDR1 MNHEY, CDR2 SVGEGT. The V gene lost 0 bases and the J gene lost 4 bases, with 13 bases spanning the gap.

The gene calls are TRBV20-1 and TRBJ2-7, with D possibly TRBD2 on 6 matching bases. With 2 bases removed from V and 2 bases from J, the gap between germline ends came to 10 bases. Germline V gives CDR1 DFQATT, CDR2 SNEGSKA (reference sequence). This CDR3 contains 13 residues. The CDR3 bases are TGCAGTGCTAGAACCGGGAGTCCCTACGAGCAGTACTTC. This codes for CSARTGSPYEQYF.

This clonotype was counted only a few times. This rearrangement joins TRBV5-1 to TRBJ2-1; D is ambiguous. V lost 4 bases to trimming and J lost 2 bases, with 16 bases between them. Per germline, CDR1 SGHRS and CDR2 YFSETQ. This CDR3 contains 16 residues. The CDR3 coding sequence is TGCGCCAGCAGCCCGGTGACAAGGGCGGCCTACAATGAGCAGTTCTTC. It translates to CASSPVTRAAYNEQFF.

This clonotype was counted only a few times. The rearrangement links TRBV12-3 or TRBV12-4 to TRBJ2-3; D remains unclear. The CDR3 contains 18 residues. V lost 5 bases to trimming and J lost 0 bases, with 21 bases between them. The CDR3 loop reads CASSPFPARRRSTDTQYF. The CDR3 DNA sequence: TGTGCCAGCAGTCCGTTCCCGGCCAGGAGAAGAAGCACAGATACGCAGTATTTT.

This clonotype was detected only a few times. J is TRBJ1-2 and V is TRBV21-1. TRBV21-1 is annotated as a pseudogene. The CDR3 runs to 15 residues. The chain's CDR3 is CASSKAPGKDYGYTF. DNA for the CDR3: TGTGCCAGCAGCAAAGCGCCGGGGAAAGACTATGGCTACACCTTC.

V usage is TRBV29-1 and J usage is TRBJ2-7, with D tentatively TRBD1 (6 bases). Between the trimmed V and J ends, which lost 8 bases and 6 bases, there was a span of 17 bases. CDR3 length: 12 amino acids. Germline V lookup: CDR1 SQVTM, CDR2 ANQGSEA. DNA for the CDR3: TGCAGCCCCTGCGGACAGTCCACCGAGCAGTACTTC. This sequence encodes CSPCGQSTEQYF.

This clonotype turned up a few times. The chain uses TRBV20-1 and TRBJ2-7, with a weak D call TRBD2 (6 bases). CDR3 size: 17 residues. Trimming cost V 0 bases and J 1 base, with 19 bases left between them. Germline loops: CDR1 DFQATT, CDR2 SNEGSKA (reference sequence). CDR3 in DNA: TGCAGTGCTAGAGATAGGGCACGTCAGGGAGGATCCTACGAGCAGTACTTC. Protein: CSARDRARQGGSYEQYF.

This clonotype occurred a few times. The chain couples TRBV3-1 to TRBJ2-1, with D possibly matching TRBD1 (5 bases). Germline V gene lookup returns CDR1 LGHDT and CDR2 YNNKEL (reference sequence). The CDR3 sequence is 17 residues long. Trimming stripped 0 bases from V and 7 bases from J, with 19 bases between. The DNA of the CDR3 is TGTGCCAGCAGCCAAGAGATTGCAACAGGCGGCACGAATGAGCAGTTCTTC. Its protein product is CASSQEIATGGTNEQFF.

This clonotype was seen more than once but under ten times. CDR3 protein: CASSRLEVSVGEQYF. The CDR3 DNA reads as TGTGCCAGCAGCCGTCTGGAAGTATCAGTTGGCGAGCAGTACTTC. The V call is TRBV7-6, the J call TRBJ2-7; no reliable D call. V gave up 5 bases and J gave up 6 bases, with 20 bases separating them. The CDR3 has 15 amino acids. Looked up from germline, CDR1 is SGHVS and CDR2 is FNYEAQ.

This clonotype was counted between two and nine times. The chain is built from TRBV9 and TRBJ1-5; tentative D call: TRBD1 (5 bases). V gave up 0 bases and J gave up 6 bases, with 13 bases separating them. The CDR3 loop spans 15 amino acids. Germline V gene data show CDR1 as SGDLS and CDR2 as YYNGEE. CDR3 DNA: TGTGCCAGCAGCGTAGTTGGGGGAGAGGGTCAGCCCCAGCATTTT. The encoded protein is CASSVVGGEGQPQHF.

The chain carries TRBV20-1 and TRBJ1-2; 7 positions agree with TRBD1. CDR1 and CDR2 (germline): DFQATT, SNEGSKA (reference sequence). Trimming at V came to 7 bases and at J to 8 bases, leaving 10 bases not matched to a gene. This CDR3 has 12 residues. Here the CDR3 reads CSVIGQDRGYTF. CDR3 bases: TGCAGTGTTATCGGACAGGATCGCGGCTACACCTTC.

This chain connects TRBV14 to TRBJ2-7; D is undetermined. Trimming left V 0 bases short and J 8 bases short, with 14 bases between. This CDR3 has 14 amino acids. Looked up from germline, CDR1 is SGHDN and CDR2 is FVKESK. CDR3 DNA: TGTGCCAGCAGCCAAGACCGGACCCGTATGAAGCAGTACTTC. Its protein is CASSQDRTRMKQYF.

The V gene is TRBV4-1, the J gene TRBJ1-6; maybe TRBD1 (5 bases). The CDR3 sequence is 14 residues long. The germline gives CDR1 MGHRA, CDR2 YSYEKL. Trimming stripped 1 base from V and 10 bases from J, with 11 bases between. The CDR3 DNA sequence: TGCGCCAGCAGCCAAGTATGGGAGGGGTCACCCCTCCACTTT. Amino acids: CASSQVWEGSPLHF.

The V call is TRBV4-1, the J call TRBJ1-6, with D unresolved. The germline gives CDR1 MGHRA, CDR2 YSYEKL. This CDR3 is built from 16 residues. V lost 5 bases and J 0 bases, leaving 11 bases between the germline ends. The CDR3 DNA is TGCGCCAGCAGCGACCCAACGAGCTCCTATAATTCACCCCTCCACTTT. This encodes CASSDPTSSYNSPLHF.